One and the same sample provided the 14 T cell receptor beta chains below, sequenced in a study of shared clonotypes between healthy human individuals. Libraries were prepared by immunoSEQ multiplex PCR; TCRdb keeps only in-frame clonotypes and omits some of them. This table holds around 430,000 clones, roughly 77% found once. The source material was PBMCs. The receptors were sampled from a middle-aged woman in good health. Some clones in this sample may be carry-over from other donors' samples.

V is TRBV7-9 and J is TRBJ1-5, with no clear D. This CDR3 contains 14 residues. The germline V gene has CDR1 SEHNR and CDR2 FQNEAQ (reference sequence). V was trimmed by 5 bases and J by 2 bases, leaving 10 bases between them. CDR3 protein: CASSPLGGNQPQHF. The CDR3 nucleotides are TGTGCCAGCAGCCCCCTTGGCGGCAATCAGCCCCAGCATTTT.

The J gene is TRBJ1-1, the V gene TRBV11-2; possible D gene TRBD1, 6 bases. Germline-derived CDR1 and CDR2 are SGHAT and FQNNGV. CDR3 length: 15 amino acids. V was cut by 2 bases and J by 4 bases, with 14 bases left in between. DNA of the CDR3: TGTGCCAGCAGCTTAATCGCAGGGGTTGGCACTGAAGCTTTCTTT. Residues: CASSLIAGVGTEAFF.

The chain recombines TRBV6-5 with TRBJ2-1; perhaps TRBD1 as D (6 bases). The CDR3 has 14 amino acids. V lost 5 bases and J 9 bases, leaving 17 bases between the germline ends. Germline values: CDR1 MNHEY, CDR2 SVGAGI. The CDR3 region has the DNA TGTGCCAGCAGTCAAGGGGGTTCTATAGGTGAGCAGTTCTTC. Encoded protein: CASSQGGSIGEQFF.

The chain combines TRBV15 with TRBJ1-2; 9 bases align to TRBD1. Germline trimming cut 1 base from V and 4 bases from J; bases unmatched to any gene: 4. This CDR3 region has 15 residues. Germline assignment: CDR1 LNHNV and CDR2 YYDKDF (reference sequence). The CDR3 sequence: CATSRGTGDGYGYTF. The CDR3 DNA is TGTGCCACCAGCAGAGGGACAGGGGACGGCTATGGCTACACCTTC.

This sequence joins TRBV6-1 and TRBJ2-7, with D possibly TRBD2 on 6 matching bases. Trimming took 8 bases from V and 7 from J, leaving 24 bases between them. Germline values: CDR1 MNHNS, CDR2 SASEGT. CDR3 length: 15 residues. Here the CDR3 reads CASRRVGTLLGEQYF. The CDR3 DNA follows: TGTGCCAGCCGACGAGTTGGGACTCTGTTGGGGGAGCAGTACTTC.

The V call is TRBV4-3, the J call TRBJ2-7, with D tentatively TRBD1 or TRBD2 (5 bases each). The V end was cut by 1 base, the J end by 4 bases, with 23 bases between. Germline V lookup: CDR1 LGHNA, CDR2 YSLEER. The CDR3 extends over 18 amino acids. The CDR3 spells CASSQAYRPGHSWYEQYF. The CDR3 nucleotides are TGCGCCAGCAGCCAAGCCTATAGACCGGGGCACTCGTGGTACGAGCAGTACTTC.

The V and J genes are TRBV25-1 and TRBJ2-1; TRBD2 matches 7 bases. Germline CDR1 is MGHDK and CDR2 is SYGVNS. J was trimmed by 5 bases and V by 3 bases; bases with no gene match: 7. The CDR3 length is 15 residues. CDR3 residues: CASSERASGHNEQFF. CDR3 DNA: TGTGCCAGCAGTGAGCGGGCTAGCGGACACAATGAGCAGTTCTTC.

This chain joins TRBV19 and TRBJ2-7; 12 positions match TRBD2. The trim removed 2 bases at V and 4 bases at J, leaving 3 bases unmatched. The CDR3 has 15 residues. CDR1 is LNHDA, CDR2 SQIVND, per germline (reference sequence). CDR3 coding DNA: TGTGCCAGTAGTATACGACTAGCGGGAGAATACGAGCAGTACTTC. It yields the protein CASSIRLAGEYEQYF.

The CDR3 is CASSRRGGTGYNEQFF. CDR3 coding DNA: TGTGCCAGCAGCCGGAGGGGGGGGACAGGCTACAATGAGCAGTTCTTC. This sequence joins TRBV7-2 and TRBJ2-1, with D maybe TRBD1 (8 bases). V was shortened by 5 bases and J by 3 bases, with 17 bases between the two germline ends. The CDR3 has 16 amino acids. Germline-derived CDR1 and CDR2 are SGHTA and FQGNSA.

CDR3 in amino acids: CSVEAVGAGELFF. The CDR3 coding sequence is TGCAGCGTTGAAGCGGTGGGTGCCGGGGAGCTGTTTTTT. The chain recombines TRBV29-1 with TRBJ2-2; D call uncertain. The V gene's germline CDR1 is SQVTM and CDR2 ANQGSEA. This CDR3 contains 13 residues. Trimming took off 1 base at V and 6 bases at J, with 9 bases between the two ends.

The genes are TRBV5-3 and TRBJ1-1; D unclear. TRBV5-3 is an ORF, with its function uncertain. The CDR3 loop spans 15 amino acids. Trimming removed 5 bases from V and 4 bases from J, with 18 bases in between. Here the CDR3 reads CARRGVRVIGTEAFF. As DNA, the CDR3 is TGTGCCAGAAGGGGAGTGAGGGTTATTGGCACTGAAGCTTTCTTT.

This chain's CDR3 is CASSSGGLETQYF. Written as DNA, the CDR3 is TGTGCCAGCAGCTCAGGGGGGCTGGAGACCCAGTACTTC. The V and J genes are TRBV7-7 and TRBJ2-5; tentatively, D is TRBD1 (7 bases). Per germline, CDR1 SSHAT and CDR2 FNYEAQ (reference sequence). The CDR3 runs 13 residues. V lost 4 bases and J lost 5, with 11 bases in between.

This rearrangement joins TRBV2 to TRBJ2-3, with TRBD1 identical over 9 bases. This CDR3 region has 14 residues. V gave up 6 bases and J gave up 1 base; unmatched junction bases: 2. CDR1 and CDR2 from the germline V gene are SNHLY and FYNNEI. The CDR3 DNA sequence: TGTGCCAGCAGATGGACAGGGGGCACAGATACGCAGTATTTT. Protein sequence: CASRWTGGTDTQYF.

The chain joins TRBV30 to TRBJ1-1; D is unresolved. Looked up from germline, CDR1 is GTSNPN and CDR2 is SVGIG (reference sequence). V lost 0 bases and J lost 0, with 5 bases in between. This CDR3 is built from 13 residues. CDR3 sequence reads: CAWSVSMNTEAFF. In nucleotides, the CDR3 is TGTGCCTGGAGTGTAAGCATGAACACTGAAGCTTTCTTT. Complete variable domain (other parts from reference TRBV30 and TRBJ1-1): SQTIHQWPATLVQPVGSPLSLECTVEGTSNPNLYWYRQAAGRGLQLLFYSVGIGQISSEVPQNLSASRPQDRQFILSSKKLLLSDSGFYLCAWSVSMNTEAFFGQGTRLTVV.